This paragraph covers one T cell receptor beta chain sequence. The data derive from a study of blood T cell repertoires in COVID-19. Looking at the study overall: COVID-19 samples, acute and convalescent, were from the United States, Italy and Spain. T cells, B-cell-depleted T cells, or PBMCs supplied cDNA or gDNA.

From germline, CDR1 is SNHLY and CDR2 FYNNEI. V lost 7 bases and J lost 5; bases outside the gene matches: 10. This CDR3 spans 15 amino acids. Original processing notes: Estimated nucleated cell counts came from reference gene primer amplification. Measured with immunoSEQ multiplex PCR; TCRdb has only the in-frame clones, and not every one. V, J and clone size are those of that table, while D and trimming were read from the DNA. The sample lists some 95,000 clones, about three quarters occurring once. This chain uses TRBV2 with TRBJ2-2, with 7 positions matching TRBD1. Sequences were obtained from peripheral blood. The origin of this receptor is a man aged 50-60 years who had recovered from COVID-19. CDR3 residues: CASTGTGAGTGELFF. The DNA of the CDR3 is TGTGCCAGCACCGGAACAGGGGCAGGGACCGGGGAGCTGTTTTTT. The entire variable domain, with the rest obtained from reference TRBV2 and TRBJ2-2, is as follows: EPEVTQTPSHQVTQMGQEVILRCVPISNHLYFYWYRQILGQKVEFLVSFYNNEISEKSEIFDDQFSVERPDGSNFTLKIRSTKLEDSAMYFCASTGTGAGTGELFFGEGSRLTVL.